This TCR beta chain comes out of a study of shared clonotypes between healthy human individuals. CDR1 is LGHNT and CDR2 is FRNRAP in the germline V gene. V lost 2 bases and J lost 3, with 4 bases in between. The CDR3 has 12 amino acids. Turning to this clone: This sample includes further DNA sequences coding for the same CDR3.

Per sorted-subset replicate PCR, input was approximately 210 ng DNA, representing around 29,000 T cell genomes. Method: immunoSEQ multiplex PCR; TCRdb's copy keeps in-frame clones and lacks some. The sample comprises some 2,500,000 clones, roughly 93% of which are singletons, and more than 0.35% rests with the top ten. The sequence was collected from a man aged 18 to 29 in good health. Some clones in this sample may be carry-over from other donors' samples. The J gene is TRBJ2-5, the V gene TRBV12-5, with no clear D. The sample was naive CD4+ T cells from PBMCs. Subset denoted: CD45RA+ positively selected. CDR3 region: CASGLTEETQYF. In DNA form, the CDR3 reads TGTGCTAGTGGTTTGACGGAAGAGACCCAGTACTTC. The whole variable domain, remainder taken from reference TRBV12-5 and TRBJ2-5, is DARVTQTPRHKVTEMGQEVTMRCQPILGHNTVFWYRQTMMQGLELLAYFRNRAPLDDSGMPKDRFSAEMPDATLATLKIQPSEPRDSAVYFCASGLTEETQYFGPGTRLLVL.